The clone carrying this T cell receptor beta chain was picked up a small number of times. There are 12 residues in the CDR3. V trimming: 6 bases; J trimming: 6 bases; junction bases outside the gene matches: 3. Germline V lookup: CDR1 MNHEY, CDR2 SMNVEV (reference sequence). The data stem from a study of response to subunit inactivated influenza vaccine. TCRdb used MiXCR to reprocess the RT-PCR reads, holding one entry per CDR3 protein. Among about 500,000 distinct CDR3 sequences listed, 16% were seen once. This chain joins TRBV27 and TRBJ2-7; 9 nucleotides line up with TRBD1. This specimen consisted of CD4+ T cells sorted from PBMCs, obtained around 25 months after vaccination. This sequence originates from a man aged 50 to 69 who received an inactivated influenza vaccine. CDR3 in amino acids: CASRGQGIEQYF. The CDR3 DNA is TGTGCCAGCAGAGGACAGGGGATCGAGCAGTACTTC.